These 21 T cell receptor beta chains share one sample of origin, sequenced in a study of blood T cell repertoires in COVID-19. Data came from immunoSEQ multiplex PCR; TCRdb stores just in-frame clones and leaves some out. The repertoire includes roughly 130,000 clones, about 83% of them detected once, and around 9% sits in the top ten. Sequenced input: peripheral blood. The origin of the receptors is a man aged 30-40 years with COVID-19, enrolled during active disease.

The DNA for the CDR3 is TGTGCCAGCAGCTTACCAGGGCCCTACAATGAGCAGTTCTTC. It translates to CASSLPGPYNEQFF. The chain recombines TRBV7-2 with TRBJ2-1, with D possibly TRBD1 on 5 matching bases. V shed 2 bases and J shed 2 bases, with 7 bases lying between them. The germline V gene encodes CDR1 SGHTA and CDR2 FQGNSA. The CDR3 has 14 amino acids. Filled out from reference TRBV7-2 and TRBJ2-1, the complete variable domain reads GAGVSQSPSNKVTEKGKDVELRCDPISGHTALYWYRQSLGQGLEFLIYFQGNSAPDKSGLPSDRFSAERTGGSVSTLTIQRTQQEDSAVYLCASSLPGPYNEQFFGPGTRLTVL.

The rearrangement uses TRBV4-1 and TRBJ2-5, with D possibly being TRBD2 (6 bases). V dropped 4 bases and J dropped 5 bases, with 17 bases sitting between them. The CDR3 consists of 15 residues. Germline V gives CDR1 MGHRA, CDR2 YSYEKL. CDR3 in DNA: TGCGCCAGCAGCCCGGGGACTCGCCGGGGGGAGACCCAGTACTTC. The encoded protein is CASSPGTRRGETQYF.

The J gene is TRBJ2-7, the V gene TRBV27, with TRBD1 identical over 9 bases. CDR3 length: 15 residues. Per the germline V gene, CDR1 is MNHEY and CDR2 is SMNVEV (reference sequence). The V gene end was trimmed by 5 bases and the J gene end by 2 bases; junction bases not matched to a gene: 7. CDR3 residues: CASSLTGGSTYEQYF. Here the CDR3 DNA reads TGTGCCAGCAGTCTCACAGGGGGCTCCACCTACGAGCAGTACTTC.

The V call is TRBV7-3, the J call TRBJ2-2; the D gene is possibly TRBD2 (5 bases). Germline assignment: CDR1 SGHTA and CDR2 FQGTGA. With 4 bases removed from V and 4 bases from J, the gap between germline ends came to 16 bases. This CDR3 has 16 amino acids. CDR3 sequence reads: CASSSPPGLGTGELFF. CDR3 DNA sequence: TGTGCCAGCAGCTCCCCCCCGGGATTGGGCACCGGGGAGCTGTTTTTT.

This sequence joins TRBV10-3 and TRBJ2-1; 8 nucleotides agree with TRBD1. With 6 bases clipped from V and 0 bases from J, the junction kept 4 bases outside the gene matches. Germline V gene sequence: CDR1 ENHRY, CDR2 SYGVKD. This CDR3 region has 15 residues. CDR3 sequence reads: CAISLDRGSYNEQFF. The DNA for the CDR3 is TGTGCCATCAGCCTAGACAGGGGCTCCTACAATGAGCAGTTCTTC.

This clone was counted a single time. V is TRBV19 and J is TRBJ1-1; 8 nucleotides align to TRBD1. CDR3 length: 16 amino acids. J gave up 3 bases and V 8 bases, and 14 bases lay outside the gene matches. Per the germline V gene, CDR1 is LNHDA and CDR2 is SQIVND (reference sequence). CDR3 nucleotides: TGTGCCAGTGACAGGGGTCGAGGTGTTATGGACACTGAAGCTTTCTTT. Its translation: CASDRGRGVMDTEAFF.

This clone was seen only a few times. The rearrangement uses TRBV6-5 and TRBJ2-3, with TRBD2 matching over 8 bases. V gave up 4 bases and J gave up 1 base; unmatched junction bases: 7. CDR3 length equals 16 residues. Germline V gene sequence: CDR1 MNHEY, CDR2 SVGAGI. This chain's CDR3 is CASSSRYGRGTDTQYF. The CDR3, as DNA: TGTGCCAGCAGTTCCCGTTACGGGAGGGGCACAGATACGCAGTATTTT.

This clone has a handful of counts. The chain uses TRBV19 and TRBJ1-5, with 9 bases identical to TRBD1. From germline, CDR1 is LNHDA and CDR2 SQIVND (reference sequence). J was trimmed by 4 bases and V by 8 bases; bases with no gene match: 6. CDR3 size: 14 residues. The CDR3 reads CASHGQGHNQPQHF. DNA of the CDR3: TGTGCCAGTCACGGACAGGGGCATAATCAGCCCCAGCATTTT.

The chain has TRBV4-1 and TRBJ2-3, with 8 bases fitting TRBD1. The junction had 15 bases not matched to a gene; V was cut back by 5 bases and J by 5 bases. Germline V lookup: CDR1 MGHRA, CDR2 YSYEKL. The CDR3 length is 17 residues. The CDR3 protein is CASSNPARRGRGDTQYF. As DNA, the CDR3 is TGCGCCAGCAGCAACCCCGCACGCAGGGGGCGCGGAGATACGCAGTATTTT.

Only a few counts were recorded for this clone. V usage is TRBV27 and J usage is TRBJ2-7; TRBD2 might be the D (6 bases). Per the germline V gene, CDR1 is MNHEY and CDR2 is SMNVEV (reference sequence). CDR3 length equals 14 residues. Trimming stripped 1 base from V and 4 bases from J, with 11 bases between. CDR3 coding DNA: TGTGCCAGCAGTTTATTTGTTGGGGGGTACGAGCAGTACTTC. It translates to CASSLFVGGYEQYF.

This sequence joins TRBV29-1 and TRBJ2-1, with TRBD2 identical over 8 bases. The V gene end was trimmed by 0 bases and the J gene end by 4 bases; junction bases not matched to a gene: 2. Germline-derived CDR1 and CDR2 are SQVTM and ANQGSEA. The CDR3 consists of 14 residues. CDR3 protein: CSVEEAGEYNEQFF. CDR3 bases: TGCAGCGTTGAAGAAGCGGGAGAGTACAATGAGCAGTTCTTC.

This chain joins TRBV30 and TRBJ2-7; TRBD2 agrees at 10 bases. V lost 2 bases to trimming and J lost 2 bases; unmatched junction nucleotides: 6. Germline V gene lookup returns CDR1 GTSNPN and CDR2 SVGIG (reference sequence). The CDR3 has 15 amino acids. CDR3 residues: CAWSRGTSGTYEQYF. The CDR3 DNA reads TGTGCCTGGAGTAGGGGAACTAGCGGGACCTACGAGCAGTACTTC.

The rearrangement joins TRBV10-3 to TRBJ2-7, with 8 bases matching TRBD1. Germline CDR1 and CDR2: ENHRY and SYGVKD. This CDR3 comprises 16 residues. V lost 2 bases, J lost 0 bases, and 6 bases stayed unmatched. Written as DNA, the CDR3 is TGTGCCATCAGTGAGCCGGGACAGGAAAGCTCCTACGAGCAGTACTTC. This gives the protein CAISEPGQESSYEQYF.

The chain links TRBV19 to TRBJ2-4; TRBD2 matches 7 bases. Per germline, CDR1 LNHDA and CDR2 SQIVND (reference sequence). J gave up 0 bases and V 1 base, and 3 bases lay outside the gene matches. The CDR3 loop spans 16 amino acids. The CDR3 is CASSIGGGIAKNIQYF. In nucleotides, the CDR3 is TGTGCCAGTAGTATAGGGGGGGGAATAGCCAAAAACATTCAGTACTTC.

This sequence joins TRBV27 and TRBJ1-2, with 7 positions matching TRBD1. The CDR3 spans 13 residues. CDR1 and CDR2 from the germline V gene are MNHEY and SMNVEV (reference sequence). V was pared by 3 bases and J by 6 bases, with 4 bases of the junction left unmatched. CDR3 bases: TGTGCCAGCAGTTTGGGGCAGGGGGATGGCTACACCTTC. Its translation: CASSLGQGDGYTF.

J is TRBJ2-7 and V is TRBV28; D is unclear. This CDR3 has 11 residues. V was cut by 6 bases and J by 8 bases, with 11 bases left in between. The germline gives CDR1 MDHEN, CDR2 SYDVKM. CDR3 sequence: CASRSMSQQYF. CDR3 in DNA: TGTGCCAGCAGGTCCATGTCCCAGCAGTACTTC.

The CDR3 DNA follows: TGCGCCAGCAGTCGACAGGGCCTCCAAGAGACCCAGTACTTC. Translated, it gives CASSRQGLQETQYF. The chain employs TRBV5-1 and TRBJ2-5; TRBD1 agrees at 7 bases. This CDR3 is built from 14 residues. CDR1 SGHRS and CDR2 YFSETQ come from the germline V gene. J was trimmed by 1 base and V by 5 bases; bases with no gene match: 5. Combining the CDR3 with reference TRBV5-1 and TRBJ2-5 gives the whole variable domain KAGVTQTPRYLIKTRGQQVTLSCSPISGHRSVSWYQQTPGQGLQFLFEYFSETQRNKGNFPGRFSGRQFSNSRSEMNVSTLELGDSALYLCASSRQGLQETQYFGPGTRLLVL.

The gene calls are TRBV19 and TRBJ2-5, with D unresolved. The CDR3 has 11 residues. The ends were cut back, 9 bases at V and 4 bases at J, with 9 bases in the middle. Looked up from germline, CDR1 is LNHDA and CDR2 is SQIVND (reference sequence). CDR3 loop: CASAIAETQYF. CDR3 DNA: TGTGCCAGCGCGATTGCAGAGACCCAGTACTTC. The variable domain in full, with the rest retrieved from reference TRBV19 and TRBJ2-5, is DGGITQSPKYLFRKEGQNVTLSCEQNLNHDAMYWYRQDPGQGLRLIYYSQIVNDFQKGDIAEGYSVSREKKESFPLTVTSAQKNPTAFYLCASAIAETQYFGPGTRLLVL.

This sequence joins TRBV6-1 and TRBJ1-2, with 9 bases that match TRBD1. Germline values: CDR1 MNHNS, CDR2 SASEGT. With 0 bases clipped from V and 8 bases from J, the junction kept 7 bases outside the gene matches. This CDR3 is built from 15 residues. The CDR3 nucleotides are TGTGCCAGCAGTGAAGCGCTAGGACAGGGGTCCGGCTACACCTTC. It yields the protein CASSEALGQGSGYTF.

The genes are TRBV23-1 and TRBJ1-5, with D possibly matching TRBD1 (5 bases). TRBV23-1 is marked as an open reading frame, function uncertain. V was pared by 3 bases and J by 0 bases, with 12 bases between. There are 16 residues in the CDR3. The CDR3 reads CASSHVRQHSNQPQHF. CDR3 DNA: TGCGCCAGCAGTCATGTGAGACAGCATAGCAATCAGCCCCAGCATTTT.

V gene TRBV3-1 (or the pseudogene TRBV3-2) combines with J gene TRBJ1-2; TRBD1 aligns across 9 bases. V dropped 4 bases and J dropped 0; count of bases not matched to a gene: 6. Germline V gene sequence: CDR1 LGHDT, CDR2 YNNKEL (reference sequence). There are 16 residues in the CDR3. CDR3 DNA: TGTGCCAGCAGCCTACGGACAGGGGATACTAACTATGGCTACACCTTC. Translated: CASSLRTGDTNYGYTF.